This TCR beta chain was observed in a study of blood T cell repertoires in COVID-19. Clones were read by immunoSEQ multiplex PCR, and TCRdb kept only the in-frame ones, dropping some. The sample carries 15,000 to 16,000 clones, around four fifths recorded once. Between the trimmed V and J ends, which lost 4 bases and 3 bases, there was a span of 14 bases. This CDR3 has 15 amino acids. Germline V lookup: CDR1 SGDLS, CDR2 YYNGEE. This TCR came from an older man with active or convalescent COVID-19. Sequencing was carried out using peripheral blood. The rearrangement links TRBV9 to TRBJ2-1; D may be TRBD2 (6 bases). The DNA of the CDR3 is TGTGCCAGCAGCTCCCACTTAGCGGACTACAATGAGCAGTTCTTC. Translating gives CASSSHLADYNEQFF.